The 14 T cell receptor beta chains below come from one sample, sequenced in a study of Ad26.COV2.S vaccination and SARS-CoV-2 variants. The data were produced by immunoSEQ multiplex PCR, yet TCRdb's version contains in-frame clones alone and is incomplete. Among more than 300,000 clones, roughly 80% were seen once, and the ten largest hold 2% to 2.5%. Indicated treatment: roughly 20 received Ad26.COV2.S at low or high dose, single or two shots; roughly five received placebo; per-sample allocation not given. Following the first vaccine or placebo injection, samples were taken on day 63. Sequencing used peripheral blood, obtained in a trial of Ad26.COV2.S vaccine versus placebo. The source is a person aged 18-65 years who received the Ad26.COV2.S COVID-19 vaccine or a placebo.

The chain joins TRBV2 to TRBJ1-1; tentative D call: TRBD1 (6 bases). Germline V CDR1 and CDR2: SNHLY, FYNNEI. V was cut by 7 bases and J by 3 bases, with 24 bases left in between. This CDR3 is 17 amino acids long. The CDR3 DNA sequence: TGTGCCAGCAAAGGAACAGGGCTTTGGGGTAGTCACACTGAAGCTTTCTTT. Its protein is CASKGTGLWGSHTEAFF.

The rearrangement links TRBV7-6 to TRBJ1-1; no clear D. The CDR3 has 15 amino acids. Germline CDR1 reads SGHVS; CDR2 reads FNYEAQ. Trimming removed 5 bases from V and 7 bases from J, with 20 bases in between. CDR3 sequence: CASSHRGAGDIEAFF. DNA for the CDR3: TGTGCCAGCAGCCACAGAGGAGCCGGCGACATTGAAGCTTTCTTT.

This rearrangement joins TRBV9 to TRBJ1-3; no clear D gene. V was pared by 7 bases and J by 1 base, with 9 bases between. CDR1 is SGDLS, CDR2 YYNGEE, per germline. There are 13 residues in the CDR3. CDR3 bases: TGTGCCAGCGACGAGGGTTCTGGAAACACCATATATTTT. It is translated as CASDEGSGNTIYF.

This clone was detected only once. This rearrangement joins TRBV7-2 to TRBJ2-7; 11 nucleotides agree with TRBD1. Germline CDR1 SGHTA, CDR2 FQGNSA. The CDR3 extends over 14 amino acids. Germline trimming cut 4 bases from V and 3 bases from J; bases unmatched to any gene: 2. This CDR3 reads CASSWDRGDYEQYF. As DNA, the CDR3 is TGTGCCAGCAGCTGGGACAGGGGGGACTACGAGCAGTACTTC.

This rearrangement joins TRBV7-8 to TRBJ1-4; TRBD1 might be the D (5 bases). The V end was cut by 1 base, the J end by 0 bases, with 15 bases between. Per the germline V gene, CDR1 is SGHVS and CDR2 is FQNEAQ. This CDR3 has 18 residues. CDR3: CASSLVFRGYATNEKLFF. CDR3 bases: TGTGCCAGCAGCTTAGTTTTTCGGGGCTATGCAACTAATGAAAAACTGTTTTTT.

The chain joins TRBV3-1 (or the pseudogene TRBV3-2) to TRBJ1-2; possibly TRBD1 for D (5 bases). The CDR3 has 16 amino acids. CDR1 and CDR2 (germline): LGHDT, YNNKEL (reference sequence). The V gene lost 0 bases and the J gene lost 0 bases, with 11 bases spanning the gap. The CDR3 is CASSQDLGTSNYGYTF. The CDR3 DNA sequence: TGTGCCAGCAGCCAAGACCTGGGGACCTCTAACTATGGCTACACCTTC.

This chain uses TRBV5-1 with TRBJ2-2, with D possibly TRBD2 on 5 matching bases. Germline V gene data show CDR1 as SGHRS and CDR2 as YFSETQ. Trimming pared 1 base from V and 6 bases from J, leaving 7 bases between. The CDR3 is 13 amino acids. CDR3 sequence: CASSLLAPGELFF. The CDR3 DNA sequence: TGCGCCAGCAGCTTGCTAGCCCCCGGGGAGCTGTTTTTT. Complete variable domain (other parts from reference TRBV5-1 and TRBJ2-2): KAGVTQTPRYLIKTRGQQVTLSCSPISGHRSVSWYQQTPGQGLQFLFEYFSETQRNKGNFPGRFSGRQFSNSRSEMNVSTLELGDSALYLCASSLLAPGELFFGEGSRLTVL.

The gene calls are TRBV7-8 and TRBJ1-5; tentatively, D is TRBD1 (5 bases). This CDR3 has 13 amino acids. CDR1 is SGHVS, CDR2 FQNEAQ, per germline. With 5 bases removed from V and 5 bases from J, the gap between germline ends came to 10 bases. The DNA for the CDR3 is TGTGCCAGCAGCATCGACAGCCATCAGCCCCAGCATTTT. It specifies CASSIDSHQPQHF.

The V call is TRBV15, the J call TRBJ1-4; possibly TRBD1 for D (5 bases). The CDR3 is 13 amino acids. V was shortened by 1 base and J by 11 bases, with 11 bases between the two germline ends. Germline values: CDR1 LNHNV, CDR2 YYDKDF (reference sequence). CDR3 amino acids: CATSRGGAEKLFF. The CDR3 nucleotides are TGTGCCACCAGCAGAGGAGGGGCTGAGAAACTGTTTTTT.

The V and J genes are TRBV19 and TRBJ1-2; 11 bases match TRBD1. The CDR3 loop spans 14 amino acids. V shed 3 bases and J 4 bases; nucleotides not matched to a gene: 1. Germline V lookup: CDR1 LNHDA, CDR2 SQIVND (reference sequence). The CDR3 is CASSIGQGAYGYTF. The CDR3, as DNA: TGTGCCAGTAGTATTGGACAGGGGGCCTATGGCTACACCTTC.

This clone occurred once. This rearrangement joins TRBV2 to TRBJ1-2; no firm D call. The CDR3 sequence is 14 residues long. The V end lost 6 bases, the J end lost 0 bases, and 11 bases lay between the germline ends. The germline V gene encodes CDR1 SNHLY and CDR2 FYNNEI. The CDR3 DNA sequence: TGTGCCAGCAGGACCGCCAGATCTAACTATGGCTACACCTTC. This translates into CASRTARSNYGYTF.

Here the CDR3 reads CAIAASRVAEQYF. The CDR3 DNA sequence: TGTGCCATCGCCGCTAGTAGGGTTGCCGAGCAGTACTTC. The chain has TRBV10-3 and TRBJ2-7; D gene ambiguous. The V and J ends lost 8 bases and 6 bases respectively, with 17 bases between them. Looked up from germline, CDR1 is ENHRY and CDR2 is SYGVKD. The CDR3 has 13 amino acids.

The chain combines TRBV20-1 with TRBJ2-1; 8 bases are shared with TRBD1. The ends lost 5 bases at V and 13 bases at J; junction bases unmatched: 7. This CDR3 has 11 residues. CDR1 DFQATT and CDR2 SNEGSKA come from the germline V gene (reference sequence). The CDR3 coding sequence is TGCAGTGCTCGAACCAGGGGGCATCAGTTCTTC. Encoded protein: CSARTRGHQFF.

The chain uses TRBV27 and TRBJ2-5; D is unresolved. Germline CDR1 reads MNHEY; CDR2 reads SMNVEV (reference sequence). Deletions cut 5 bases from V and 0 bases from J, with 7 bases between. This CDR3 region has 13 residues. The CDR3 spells CASSRKYQETQYF. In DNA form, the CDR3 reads TGTGCCAGCAGTCGGAAATACCAAGAGACCCAGTACTTC.